This T cell receptor (beta chain) is drawn from a study of low-dose radiotherapy and immunotherapy resistance in tumors. Study overall: Given every two weeks, intravenous cyclophosphamide 200 mg/m2 preceded radiation and immunotherapy by one day.

Stated time point: before trial treatment. Treatment of the donors consisted of nivolumab and ipilimumab (plus aspirin, low-dose cyclophosphamide and low-dose radiotherapy). Germline trimming cut 4 bases from V and 6 bases from J; bases unmatched to any gene: 2. The CDR3 loop spans 13 amino acids. From germline, CDR1 is SGHRS and CDR2 YFSETQ. Primers used for first-strand cDNA, a TRAV- and TRBV-specific set, covered both alpha and beta chains. With a constant-region primer and a V-primer adapter, TCRs were subjected to 20 PCR cycles of amplification. One entry per CDR3 protein results from TCRdb running MiXCR on the reads. There are about 60,000 distinct CDR3 sequences in the sample; less than 25% occur only once, and roughly 6% lies in the top ten. This clonotype has at least ten counts.

This sequence was found in a male donor with prostate cancer. The chain is built from TRBV5-1 and TRBJ2-2; TRBD1 matches at 8 bases. Specimen: PBMCs, collected before treatment. CDR3 protein: CASSPQGAGELFF. The CDR3 region has the DNA TGCGCCAGCAGCCCACAGGGGGCCGGGGAGCTGTTTTTT. The full variable domain, its missing parts supplied by reference TRBV5-1 and TRBJ2-2, is KAGVTQTPRYLIKTRGQQVTLSCSPISGHRSVSWYQQTPGQGLQFLFEYFSETQRNKGNFPGRFSGRQFSNSRSEMNVSTLELGDSALYLCASSPQGAGELFFGEGSRLTVL.